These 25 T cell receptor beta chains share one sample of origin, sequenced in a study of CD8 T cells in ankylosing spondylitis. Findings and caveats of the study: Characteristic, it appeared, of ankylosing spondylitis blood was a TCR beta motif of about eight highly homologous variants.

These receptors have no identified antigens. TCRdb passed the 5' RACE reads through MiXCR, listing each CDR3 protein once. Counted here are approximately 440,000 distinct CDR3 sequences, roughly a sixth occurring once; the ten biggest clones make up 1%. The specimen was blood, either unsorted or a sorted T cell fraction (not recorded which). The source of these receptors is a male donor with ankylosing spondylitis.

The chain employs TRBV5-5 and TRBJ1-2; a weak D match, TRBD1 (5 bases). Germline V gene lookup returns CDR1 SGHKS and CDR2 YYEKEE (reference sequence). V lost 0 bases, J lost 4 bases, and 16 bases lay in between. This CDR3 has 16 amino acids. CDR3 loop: CASSLAPLRGTYGYTF. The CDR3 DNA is TGTGCCAGCAGCTTGGCCCCCCTCCGGGGCACCTATGGCTACACCTTC.

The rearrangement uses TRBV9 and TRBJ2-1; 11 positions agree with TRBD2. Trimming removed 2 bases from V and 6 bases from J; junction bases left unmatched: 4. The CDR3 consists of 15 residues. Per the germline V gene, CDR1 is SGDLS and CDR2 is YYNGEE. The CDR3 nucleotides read TGTGCCAGCAGCGTTCTAGCGGGGGGACCCAATGAGCAGTTCTTC. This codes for CASSVLAGGPNEQFF.

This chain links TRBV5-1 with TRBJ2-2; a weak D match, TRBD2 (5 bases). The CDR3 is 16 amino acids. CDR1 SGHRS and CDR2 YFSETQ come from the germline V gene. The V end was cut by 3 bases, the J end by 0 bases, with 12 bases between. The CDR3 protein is CASSSPSFSNTGELFF. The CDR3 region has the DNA TGCGCCAGCAGCTCCCCTAGCTTCTCGAACACCGGGGAGCTGTTTTTT. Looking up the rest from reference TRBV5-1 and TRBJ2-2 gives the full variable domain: KAGVTQTPRYLIKTRGQQVTLSCSPISGHRSVSWYQQTPGQGLQFLFEYFSETQRNKGNFPGRFSGRQFSNSRSEMNVSTLELGDSALYLCASSSPSFSNTGELFFGEGSRLTVL.

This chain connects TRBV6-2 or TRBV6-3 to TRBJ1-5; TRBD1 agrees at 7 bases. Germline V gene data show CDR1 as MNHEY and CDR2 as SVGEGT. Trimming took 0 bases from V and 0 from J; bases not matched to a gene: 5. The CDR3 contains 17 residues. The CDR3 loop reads CASSYSNRGYSNQPQHF. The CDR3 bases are TGTGCCAGCAGTTACTCAAACAGGGGATATAGCAATCAGCCCCAGCATTTT.

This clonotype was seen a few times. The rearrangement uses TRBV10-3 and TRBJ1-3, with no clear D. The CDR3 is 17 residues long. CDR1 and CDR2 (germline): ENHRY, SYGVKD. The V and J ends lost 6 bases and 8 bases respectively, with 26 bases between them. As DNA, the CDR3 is TGTGCCATCAGCAATCCAACAGTAGGGAGGTCCCGGGACACCATATATTTT. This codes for CAISNPTVGRSRDTIYF.

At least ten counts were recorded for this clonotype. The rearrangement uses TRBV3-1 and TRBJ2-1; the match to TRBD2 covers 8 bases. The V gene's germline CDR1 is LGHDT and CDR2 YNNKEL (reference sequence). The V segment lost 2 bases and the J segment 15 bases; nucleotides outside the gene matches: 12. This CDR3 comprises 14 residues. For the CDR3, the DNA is TGTGCCAGCAGCCAAACAGCGGGGGCACTTTCGCGGTTCTTC. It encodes CASSQTAGALSRFF.

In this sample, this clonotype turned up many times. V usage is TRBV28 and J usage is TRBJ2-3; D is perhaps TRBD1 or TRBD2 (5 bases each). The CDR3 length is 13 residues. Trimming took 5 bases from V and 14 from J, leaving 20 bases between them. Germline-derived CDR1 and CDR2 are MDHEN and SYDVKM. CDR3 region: CASSIPGPGGPYF. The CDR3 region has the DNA TGTGCCAGCAGTATTCCGGGACCCGGCGGACCGTATTTT.

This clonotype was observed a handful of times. CDR3 sequence: CASSLSGQNNQPQHF. DNA of the CDR3: TGCGCCAGCAGCTTGAGTGGACAGAACAATCAGCCCCAGCATTTT. The gene calls are TRBV5-1 and TRBJ1-5; maybe TRBD1 (6 bases). Trimming left V 1 base short and J 3 bases short, with 11 bases between. CDR3 length: 15 residues. The V gene's germline CDR1 is SGHRS and CDR2 YFSETQ.

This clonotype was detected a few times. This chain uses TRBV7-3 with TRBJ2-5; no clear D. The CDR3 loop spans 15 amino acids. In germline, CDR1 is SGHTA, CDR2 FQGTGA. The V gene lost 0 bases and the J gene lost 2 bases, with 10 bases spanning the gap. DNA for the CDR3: TGTGCCAGCAGCTTAACCCATACACTACAAGAGACCCAGTACTTC. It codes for CASSLTHTLQETQYF.

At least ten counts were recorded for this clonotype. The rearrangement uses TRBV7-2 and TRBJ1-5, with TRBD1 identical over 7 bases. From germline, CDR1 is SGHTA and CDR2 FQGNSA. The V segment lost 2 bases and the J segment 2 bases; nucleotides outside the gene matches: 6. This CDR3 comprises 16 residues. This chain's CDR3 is CASSLSLGQRNQPQHF. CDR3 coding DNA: TGTGCCAGCAGCTTATCCCTGGGACAGCGCAATCAGCCCCAGCATTTT.

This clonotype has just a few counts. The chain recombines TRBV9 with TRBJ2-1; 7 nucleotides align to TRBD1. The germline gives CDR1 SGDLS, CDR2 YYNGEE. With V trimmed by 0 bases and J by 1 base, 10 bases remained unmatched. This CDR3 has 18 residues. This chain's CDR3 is CASSVGRGLSGSYNEQFF. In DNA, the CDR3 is TGTGCCAGCAGCGTAGGAAGGGGGCTGTCGGGATCCTACAATGAGCAGTTCTTC.

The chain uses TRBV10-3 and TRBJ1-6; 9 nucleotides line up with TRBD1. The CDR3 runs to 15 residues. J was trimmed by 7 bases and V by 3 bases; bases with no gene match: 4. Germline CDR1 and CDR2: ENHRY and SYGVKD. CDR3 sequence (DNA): TGTGCCATCAGTGATGGGGGACAGGGAAATTCACCCCTCCACTTT. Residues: CAISDGGQGNSPLHF.

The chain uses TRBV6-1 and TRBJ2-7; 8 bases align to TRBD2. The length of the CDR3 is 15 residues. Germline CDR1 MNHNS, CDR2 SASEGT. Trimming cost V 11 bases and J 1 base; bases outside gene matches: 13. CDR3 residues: CASSSESGRSYEQYF. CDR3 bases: TGTGCCTCCTCGAGTGAAAGCGGGAGATCCTACGAGCAGTACTTC.

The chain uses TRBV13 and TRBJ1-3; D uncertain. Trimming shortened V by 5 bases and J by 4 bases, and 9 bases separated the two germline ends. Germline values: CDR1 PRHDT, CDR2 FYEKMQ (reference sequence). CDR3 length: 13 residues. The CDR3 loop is CASSRLTGNTIYF. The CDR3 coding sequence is TGTGCCAGCAGCCGCCTGACAGGAAACACCATATATTTT.

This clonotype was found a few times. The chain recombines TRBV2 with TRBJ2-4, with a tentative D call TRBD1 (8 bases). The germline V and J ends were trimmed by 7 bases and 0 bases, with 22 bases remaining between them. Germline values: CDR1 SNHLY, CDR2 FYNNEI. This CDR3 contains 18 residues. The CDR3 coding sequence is TGTGCCAGCACCCTCCTACAGGGGGGGGGCTTAGCCAAAAACATTCAGTACTTC. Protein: CASTLLQGGGLAKNIQYF. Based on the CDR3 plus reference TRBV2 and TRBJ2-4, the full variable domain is EPEVTQTPSHQVTQMGQEVILRCVPISNHLYFYWYRQILGQKVEFLVSFYNNEISEKSEIFDDQFSVERPDGSNFTLKIRSTKLEDSAMYFCASTLLQGGGLAKNIQYFGAGTRLSVL.

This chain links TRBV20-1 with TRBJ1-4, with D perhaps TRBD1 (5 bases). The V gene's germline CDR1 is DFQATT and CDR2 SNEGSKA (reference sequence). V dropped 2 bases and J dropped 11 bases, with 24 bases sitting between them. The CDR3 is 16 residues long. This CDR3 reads CSARQPGQAILGKLFF. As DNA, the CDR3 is TGCAGTGCTAGACAACCGGGGCAGGCCATACTAGGCAAACTGTTTTTT.

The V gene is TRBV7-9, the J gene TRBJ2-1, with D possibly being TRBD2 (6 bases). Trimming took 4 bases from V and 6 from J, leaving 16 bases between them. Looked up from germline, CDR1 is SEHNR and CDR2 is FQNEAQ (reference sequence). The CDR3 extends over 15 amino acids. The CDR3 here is CASSYPTREVNEQFF. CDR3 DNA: TGTGCCAGCAGCTACCCGACTAGAGAGGTCAATGAGCAGTTCTTC. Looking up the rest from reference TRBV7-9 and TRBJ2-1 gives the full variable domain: DTGVSQNPRHKITKRGQNVTFRCDPISEHNRLYWYRQTLGQGPEFLTYFQNEAQLEKSRLLSDRFSAERPKGSFSTLEIQRTEQGDSAMYLCASSYPTREVNEQFFGPGTRLTVL.

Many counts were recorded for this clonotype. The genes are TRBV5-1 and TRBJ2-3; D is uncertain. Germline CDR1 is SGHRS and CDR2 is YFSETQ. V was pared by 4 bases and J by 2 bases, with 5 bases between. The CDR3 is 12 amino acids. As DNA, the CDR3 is TGCGCCAGCAGCAGGGACACAGATACGCAGTATTTT. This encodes CASSRDTDTQYF.

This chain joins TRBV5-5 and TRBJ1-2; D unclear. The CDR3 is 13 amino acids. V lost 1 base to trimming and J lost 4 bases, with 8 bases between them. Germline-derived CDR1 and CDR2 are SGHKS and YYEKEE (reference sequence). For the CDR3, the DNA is TGTGCCAGCAGCTTGTGGGAAGCCTATGGCTACACCTTC. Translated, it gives CASSLWEAYGYTF. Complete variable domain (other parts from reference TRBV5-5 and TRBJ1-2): DAGVTQSPTHLIKTRGQQVTLRCSPISGHKSVSWYQQVLGQGPQFIFQYYEKEERGRGNFPDRFSARQFPNYSSELNVNALLLGDSALYLCASSLWEAYGYTFGSGTRLTVV.

Here the CDR3 reads CATSEPDPAETQYF. In nucleotides, the CDR3 is TGTGCCACCAGTGAACCCGACCCTGCCGAGACCCAGTACTTC. This rearrangement joins TRBV24-1 to TRBJ2-5; D is unresolved. Germline assignment: CDR1 KGHDR and CDR2 SFDVKD. With 4 bases removed from V and 5 bases from J, the gap between germline ends came to 13 bases. This CDR3 is built from 14 residues.

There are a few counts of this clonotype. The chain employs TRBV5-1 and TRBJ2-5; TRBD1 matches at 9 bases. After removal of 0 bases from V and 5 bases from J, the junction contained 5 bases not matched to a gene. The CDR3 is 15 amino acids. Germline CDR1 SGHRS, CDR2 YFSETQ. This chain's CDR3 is CASSLEQGARETQYF. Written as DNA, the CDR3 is TGCGCCAGCAGCTTGGAACAGGGGGCGCGGGAGACCCAGTACTTC.

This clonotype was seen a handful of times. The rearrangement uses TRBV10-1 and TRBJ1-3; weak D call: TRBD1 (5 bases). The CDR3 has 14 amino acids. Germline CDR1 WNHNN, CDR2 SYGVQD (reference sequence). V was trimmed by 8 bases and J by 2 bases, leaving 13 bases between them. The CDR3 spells CASSTGGPGNTIYF. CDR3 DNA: TGCGCCAGCTCTACCGGGGGACCTGGAAACACCATATATTTT.

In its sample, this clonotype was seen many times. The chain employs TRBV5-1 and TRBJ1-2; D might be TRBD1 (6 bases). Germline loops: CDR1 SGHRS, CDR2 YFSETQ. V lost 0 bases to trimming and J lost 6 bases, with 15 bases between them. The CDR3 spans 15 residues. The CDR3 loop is CASSLDPGAGDGYTF. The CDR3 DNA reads TGCGCCAGCAGCTTGGATCCGGGGGCAGGGGATGGCTACACCTTC.

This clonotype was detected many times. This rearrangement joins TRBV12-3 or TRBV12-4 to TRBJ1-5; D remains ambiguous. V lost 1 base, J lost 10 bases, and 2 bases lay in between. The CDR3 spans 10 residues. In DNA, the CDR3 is TGTGCCAGCAGTTTAGGACCCCAGCATTTT. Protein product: CASSLGPQHF.

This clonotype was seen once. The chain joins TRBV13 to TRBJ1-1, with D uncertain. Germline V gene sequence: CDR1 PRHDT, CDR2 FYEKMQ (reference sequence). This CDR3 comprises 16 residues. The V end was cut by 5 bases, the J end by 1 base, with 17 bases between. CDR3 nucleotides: TGTGCCAGCAGCCCCCCTCCCAAAGCAGGGAACACTGAAGCTTTCTTT. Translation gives CASSPPPKAGNTEAFF. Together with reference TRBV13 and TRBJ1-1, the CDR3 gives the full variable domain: AAGVIQSPRHLIKEKRETATLKCYPIPRHDTVYWYQQGPGQDPQFLISFYEKMQSDKGSIPDRFSAQQFSDYHSELNMSSLELGDSALYFCASSPPPKAGNTEAFFGQGTRLTVV.